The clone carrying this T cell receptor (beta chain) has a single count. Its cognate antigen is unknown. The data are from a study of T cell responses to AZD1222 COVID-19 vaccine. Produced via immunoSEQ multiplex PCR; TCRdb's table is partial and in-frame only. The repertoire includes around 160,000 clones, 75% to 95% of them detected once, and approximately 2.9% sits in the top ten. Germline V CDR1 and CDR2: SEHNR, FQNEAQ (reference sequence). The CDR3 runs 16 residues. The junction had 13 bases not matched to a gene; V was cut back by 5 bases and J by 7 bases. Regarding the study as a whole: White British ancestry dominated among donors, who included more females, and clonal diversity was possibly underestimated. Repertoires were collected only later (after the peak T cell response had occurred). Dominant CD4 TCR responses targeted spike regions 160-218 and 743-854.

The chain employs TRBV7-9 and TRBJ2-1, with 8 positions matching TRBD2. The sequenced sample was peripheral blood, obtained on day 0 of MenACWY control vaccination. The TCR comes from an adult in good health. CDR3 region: CASSPDGAGGRNEQFF. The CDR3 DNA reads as TGTGCCAGCAGCCCCGATGGGGCGGGGGGAAGGAATGAGCAGTTCTTC.